The entry below describes one T cell receptor beta chain. After removal of 4 bases from V and 2 bases from J, the junction contained 8 bases not matched to a gene. Germline V gene lookup returns CDR1 SGHTA and CDR2 FQGNSA. The CDR3 sequence is 15 residues long. Sequenced by immunoSEQ multiplex PCR; TCRdb stores in-frame clones only, minus some. The sample carries 55,000 to 80,000 clones, approximately 94% recorded once. This specimen comes from a study of T cell changes during pregnancy in multiple sclerosis. The source material was peripheral blood, sampled in the third trimester of pregnancy. The V call is TRBV7-2, the J call TRBJ2-7, with 7 nucleotides matching TRBD1. This TCR was sampled from a female donor with multiple sclerosis, enrolled in a pregnancy study. The CDR3 reads CASSWDSPGPYEQYF. CDR3 DNA: TGTGCCAGCAGCTGGGACAGCCCGGGTCCCTACGAGCAGTACTTC.